This T cell receptor (beta chain) was captured in a study of cytomegalovirus exposure and HLA in healthy donors. Worth noting for this clone: The antigen remains undetermined.

Primers: 60 Vbeta forward and 13 Jbeta reverse. TCRdb keeps only in-frame clones here, not all; method: immunoSEQ multiplex PCR. The profile shows around 200,000 clones, 82% of them singletons. V trimming: 6 bases; J trimming: 12 bases; junction bases outside the gene matches: 4. The germline gives CDR1 MNHEY, CDR2 SMNVEV (reference sequence). CDR3 length: 11 amino acids. Overall study results and limits: Common viral pathogens (according to a later analysis) appeared linked to several of the most significant clusters. Clonal expansion, a later analysis showed, was greater in HLA-associated TCR beta chains than in equally common others. Analysis was carried out at a later point, and it linked a missense DCLRE1C variant to TCR beta V- and J-gene trimming.

The sequence derives from a man aged 40-50 years in good health and CMV-seropositive. The sample was PBMCs. The gene calls are TRBV27 and TRBJ1-1; 10 bases are shared with TRBD1. This chain's CDR3 is CASRGTGVTFF. DNA for the CDR3: TGTGCCAGCAGAGGGACAGGGGTAACTTTCTTT.